This T cell receptor beta chain appears in the sequencing data of a study of blood T cells in healthy people across ages. On the study more broadly: Roughly one uniquely barcoded beta molecule per two T cells was captured.

The germline V gene has CDR1 MNHEY and CDR2 SMNVEV (reference sequence). This CDR3 contains 12 residues. The V end was cut by 8 bases, the J end by 5 bases, with 12 bases between. The authors ran a second PCR of 7 to 11 cycles using a sample-barcoded 5' primer and a J-beta primer mix. TCRdb fed the 5' RACE reads into MiXCR, producing one record per CDR3 protein. The sample includes over 500,000 distinct CDR3 sequences, about 51% of them seen just once. The chain couples TRBV27 to TRBJ1-2, with D unclear. The sequencing input was blood. The TCR sequence derives from a woman older than 75 in good health. The CDR3 sequence: CASALTGYGYTF. The DNA of the CDR3 is TGTGCCAGCGCCCTAACTGGGTATGGCTACACCTTC.